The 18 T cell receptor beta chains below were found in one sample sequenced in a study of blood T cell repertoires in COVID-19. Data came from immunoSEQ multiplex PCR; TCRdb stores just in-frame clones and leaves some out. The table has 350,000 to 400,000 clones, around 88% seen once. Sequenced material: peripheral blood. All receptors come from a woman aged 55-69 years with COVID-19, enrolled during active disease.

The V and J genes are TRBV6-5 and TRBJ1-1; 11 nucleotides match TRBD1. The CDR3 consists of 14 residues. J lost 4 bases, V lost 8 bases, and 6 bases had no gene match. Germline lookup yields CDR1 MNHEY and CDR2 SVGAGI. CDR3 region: CASGWDRGGTEAFF. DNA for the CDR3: TGTGCCAGCGGGTGGGACAGGGGGGGCACTGAAGCTTTCTTT.

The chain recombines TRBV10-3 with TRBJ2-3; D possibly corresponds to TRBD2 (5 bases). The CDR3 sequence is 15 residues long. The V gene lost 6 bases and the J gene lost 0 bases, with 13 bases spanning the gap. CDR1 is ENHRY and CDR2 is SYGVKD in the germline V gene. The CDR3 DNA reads TGTGCCATCAGCCCTAGCACTACTAGCACAGATACGCAGTATTTT. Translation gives CAISPSTTSTDTQYF.

CDR3 sequence reads: CASSRRGEGTGELFF. DNA of the CDR3: TGTGCCAGCAGCCGGCGGGGGGAAGGGACCGGGGAGCTGTTTTTT. This sequence joins TRBV7-8 and TRBJ2-2, with TRBD2 identical over 8 bases. The CDR3 totals 15 residues. CDR1 is SGHVS, CDR2 FQNEAQ, per germline. Trimming took 5 bases from V and 5 from J; bases not matched to a gene: 7.

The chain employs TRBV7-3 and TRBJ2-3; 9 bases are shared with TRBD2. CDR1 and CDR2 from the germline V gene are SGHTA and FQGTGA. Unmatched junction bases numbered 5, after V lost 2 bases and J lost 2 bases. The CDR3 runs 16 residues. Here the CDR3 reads CASSLGAGGYTDTQYF. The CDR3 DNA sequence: TGTGCCAGCAGCTTAGGAGCGGGGGGTTACACAGATACGCAGTATTTT.

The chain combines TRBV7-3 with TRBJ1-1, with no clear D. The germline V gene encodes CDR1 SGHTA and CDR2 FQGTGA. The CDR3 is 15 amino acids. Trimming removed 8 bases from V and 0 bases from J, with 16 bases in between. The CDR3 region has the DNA TGTGCCAGCGCCCTGGGAGGGATCATGAACACTGAAGCTTTCTTT. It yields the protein CASALGGIMNTEAFF. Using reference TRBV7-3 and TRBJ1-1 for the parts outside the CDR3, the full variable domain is GAGVSQTPSNKVTEKGKYVELRCDPISGHTALYWYRQSLGQGPEFLIYFQGTGAADDSGLPNDRFFAVRPEGSVSTLKIQRTERGDSAVYLCASALGGIMNTEAFFGQGTRLTVV.

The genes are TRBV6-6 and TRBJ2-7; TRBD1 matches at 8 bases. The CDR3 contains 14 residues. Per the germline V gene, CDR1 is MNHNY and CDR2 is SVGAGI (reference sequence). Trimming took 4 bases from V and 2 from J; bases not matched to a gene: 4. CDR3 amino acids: CASSSHRGTYEQYF. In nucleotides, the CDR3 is TGTGCCAGCAGTTCCCACAGGGGGACCTACGAGCAGTACTTC.

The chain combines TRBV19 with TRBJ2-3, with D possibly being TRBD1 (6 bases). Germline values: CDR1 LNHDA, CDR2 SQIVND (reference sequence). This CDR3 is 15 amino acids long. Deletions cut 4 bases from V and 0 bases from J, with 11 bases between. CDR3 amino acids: CASSTMRGSTDTQYF. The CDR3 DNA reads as TGTGCCAGTAGTACGATGAGGGGGAGCACAGATACGCAGTATTTT.

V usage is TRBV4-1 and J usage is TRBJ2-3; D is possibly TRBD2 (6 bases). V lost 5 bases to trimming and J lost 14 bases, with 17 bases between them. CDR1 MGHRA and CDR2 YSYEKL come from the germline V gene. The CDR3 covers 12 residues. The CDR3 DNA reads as TGCGCCAGCAGCTTAAGCGGGTCCGGACGGTATTTT. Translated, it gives CASSLSGSGRYF.

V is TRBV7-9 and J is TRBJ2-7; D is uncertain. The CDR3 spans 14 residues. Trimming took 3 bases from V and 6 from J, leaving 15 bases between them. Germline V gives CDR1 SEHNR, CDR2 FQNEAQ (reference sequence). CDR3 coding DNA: TGTGCCAGCAGCTTTTCCGGGTCCTTGAGCGAGCAGTACTTC. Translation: CASSFSGSLSEQYF. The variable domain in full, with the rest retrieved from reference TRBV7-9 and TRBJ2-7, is DTGVSQNPRHKITKRGQNVTFRCDPISEHNRLYWYRQTLGQGPEFLTYFQNEAQLEKSRLLSDRFSAERPKGSFSTLEIQRTEQGDSAMYLCASSFSGSLSEQYFGPGTRLTVT.

CDR3 nucleotide sequence: TGTGCCAGCAGCTCGGGAAGGAGTAATTCACCCCTCCACTTT. Protein sequence: CASSSGRSNSPLHF. The chain employs TRBV7-9 and TRBJ1-6; D is undetermined. The CDR3 sequence is 14 residues long. V shed 4 bases and J shed 6 bases, with 10 bases lying between them. Germline V gene sequence: CDR1 SEHNR, CDR2 FQNEAQ (reference sequence). The whole variable domain, remainder taken from reference TRBV7-9 and TRBJ1-6, is DTGVSQNPRHKITKRGQNVTFRCDPISEHNRLYWYRQTLGQGPEFLTYFQNEAQLEKSRLLSDRFSAERPKGSFSTLEIQRTEQGDSAMYLCASSSGRSNSPLHFGNGTRLTVT.

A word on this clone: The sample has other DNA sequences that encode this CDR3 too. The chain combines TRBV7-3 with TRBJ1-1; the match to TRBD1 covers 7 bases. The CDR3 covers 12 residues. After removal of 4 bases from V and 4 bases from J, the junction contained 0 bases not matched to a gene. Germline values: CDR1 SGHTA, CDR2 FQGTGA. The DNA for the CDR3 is TGTGCCAGCAGCTCAGGGGGCACTGAAGCTTTCTTT. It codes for CASSSGGTEAFF.

CDR3 coding DNA: TGTGCCAGCAGCTGGGGGACAAGTTCCTTGAAGGAGCAGTACTTC. This translates into CASSWGTSSLKEQYF. The rearrangement links TRBV11-2 to TRBJ2-7, with a tentative D call TRBD1 (6 bases). Germline V gene data show CDR1 as SGHAT and CDR2 as FQNNGV. The CDR3 covers 15 residues. Trimming took off 4 bases at V and 7 bases at J, with 20 bases between the two ends.

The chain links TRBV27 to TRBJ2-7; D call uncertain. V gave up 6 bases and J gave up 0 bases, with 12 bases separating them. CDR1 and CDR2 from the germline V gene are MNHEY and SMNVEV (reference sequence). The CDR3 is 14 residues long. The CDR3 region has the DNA TGTGCCAGCAGGTATACGTTTAGCTCCTACGAGCAGTACTTC. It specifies CASRYTFSSYEQYF.

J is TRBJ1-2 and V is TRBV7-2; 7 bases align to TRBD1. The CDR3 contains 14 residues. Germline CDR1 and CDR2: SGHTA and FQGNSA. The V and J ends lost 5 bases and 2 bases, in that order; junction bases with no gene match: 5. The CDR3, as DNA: TGTGCCAGCAGCCCTCAGACAGGGAACTATGGCTACACCTTC. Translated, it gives CASSPQTGNYGYTF.

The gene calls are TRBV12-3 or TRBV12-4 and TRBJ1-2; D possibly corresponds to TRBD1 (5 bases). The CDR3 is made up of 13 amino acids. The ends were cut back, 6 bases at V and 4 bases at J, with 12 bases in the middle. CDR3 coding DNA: TGTGCCAGCAGCCCTTCGGGACTCTATGGCTACACCTTC. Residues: CASSPSGLYGYTF.

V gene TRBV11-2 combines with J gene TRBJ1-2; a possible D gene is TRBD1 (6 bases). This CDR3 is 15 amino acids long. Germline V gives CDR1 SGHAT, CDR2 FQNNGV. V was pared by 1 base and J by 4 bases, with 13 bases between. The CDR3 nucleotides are TGTGCCAGCAGCTTAGTAGCGGGGGGCGGCTATGGCTACACCTTC. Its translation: CASSLVAGGGYGYTF. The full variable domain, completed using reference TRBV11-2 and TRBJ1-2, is EAGVAQSPRYKIIEKRQSVAFWCNPISGHATLYWYQQILGQGPKLLIQFQNNGVVDDSQLPKDRFSAERLKGVDSTLKIQPAKLEDSAVYLCASSLVAGGGYGYTFGSGTRLTVV.

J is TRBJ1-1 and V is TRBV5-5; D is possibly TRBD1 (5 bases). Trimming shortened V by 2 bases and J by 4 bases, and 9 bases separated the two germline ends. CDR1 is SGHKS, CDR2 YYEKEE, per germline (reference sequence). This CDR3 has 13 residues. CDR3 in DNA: TGTGCCAGCAGCTTTCAGGGAGGCACTGAAGCTTTCTTT. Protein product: CASSFQGGTEAFF. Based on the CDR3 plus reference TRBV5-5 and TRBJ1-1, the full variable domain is DAGVTQSPTHLIKTRGQQVTLRCSPISGHKSVSWYQQVLGQGPQFIFQYYEKEERGRGNFPDRFSARQFPNYSSELNVNALLLGDSALYLCASSFQGGTEAFFGQGTRLTVV.

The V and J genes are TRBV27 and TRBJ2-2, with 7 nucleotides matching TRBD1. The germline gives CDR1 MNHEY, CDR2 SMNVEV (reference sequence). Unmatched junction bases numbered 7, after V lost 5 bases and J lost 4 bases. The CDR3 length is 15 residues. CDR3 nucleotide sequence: TGTGCCAGCAGTACCACCGGGACAGTCACCGGGGAGCTGTTTTTT. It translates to CASSTTGTVTGELFF.